The clone carrying this T cell receptor (beta chain) was seen more than once but under ten times. As yet, its antigen is unknown. The sample belongs to a study of post-analysis software for immune sequencing data. Unique molecular identifiers were carried by the TCR beta cDNA libraries. TCRdb redid the calling of the PCR reads with MiXCR, one entry per CDR3 protein. Of roughly 730,000 distinct CDR3 sequences in the sample, about 32% were seen once. The study, taken as a whole, reports: About five TRBV segments were more frequent in patients than controls; TRBV5-6, TRBV5-1 and TRBV20-1 belonged to this group.

There are 17 residues in the CDR3. Germline CDR1 reads LNHNV; CDR2 reads YYDKDF (reference sequence). V lost 8 bases and J 3 bases, leaving 23 bases between the germline ends. The sequenced sample was blood. V is TRBV15 and J is TRBJ1-5; maybe TRBD1 (5 bases). The sequence derives from a girl between 5 and 17 years old with multiple sclerosis. CDR3 in DNA: TGTGCCACCCTCAGTGACAAGATATCAGGGTACAATCAGCCCCAGCATTTT. This encodes CATLSDKISGYNQPQHF.